This TCR beta chain was recorded in a study of PD-L1 blockade in urothelial cancer. The CDR3 covers 14 residues. Looked up from germline, CDR1 is SGHNT and CDR2 is YENEEA. The J segment lost 2 bases and the V segment lost 8 bases, leaving 6 bases of the junction unmatched. Time point described: peripheral blood 6 weeks after treatment start. Patient sample counts ranged from 1 to 8, pretreatment and on-treatment. Generated by immunoSEQ multiplex PCR, the TCRdb table keeps only in-frame clones and is missing some. There are approximately 40,000 clones in the sample; 86% occur only once, and about a quarter lies in the top ten.

This sequence was found in a man between 60 and 70 years old with urothelial cancer. The J gene is TRBJ2-1, the V gene TRBV11-3; 7 bases align to TRBD2. Source: PBMCs, taken around atezolizumab (anti-PD-L1) treatment. The CDR3 protein is CASATGGTYNEQFF. In DNA form, the CDR3 reads TGTGCCAGCGCGACGGGGGGTACCTACAATGAGCAGTTCTTC.